This T cell receptor beta chain was identified in a study of CD8+ T cells in alopecia areata. The study's findings and limits: Among patients, TCR sharing was less clear than in mice, a difference possibly due in part to HLA diversity in the patient population. While tofacitinib was given, many expanded lesional clones persisted in scalp and blood. Sequences from scalp samples also cover resident alphabeta T cells of normal skin.

Extracted RNA was reverse transcribed into cDNA, the sequencing template. TCRdb keeps only in-frame clones here, not all; method: immunoSEQ multiplex PCR. The repertoire holds over 150,000 clones, with more than 45% as singletons. Worth noting for this clone: The antigen is undetermined.

The CDR3 has 11 amino acids. The V end lost 4 bases, the J end lost 7 bases, and 5 bases lay between the germline ends. Per germline, CDR1 MGHDK and CDR2 SYGVNS. The treatment was: oral pan-JAK inhibitor, 5-10 mg twice daily. The receptor was isolated from a human donor with alopecia areata. The rearrangement joins TRBV25-1 to TRBJ2-1, with D unclear. The starting material was CD4+ T cells sorted from blood, obtained at week 24, from a patient treated with tofacitinib. DNA of the CDR3: TGTGCCAGCAGTGCATGGAATGAGCAGTTCTTC. Translated: CASSAWNEQFF.